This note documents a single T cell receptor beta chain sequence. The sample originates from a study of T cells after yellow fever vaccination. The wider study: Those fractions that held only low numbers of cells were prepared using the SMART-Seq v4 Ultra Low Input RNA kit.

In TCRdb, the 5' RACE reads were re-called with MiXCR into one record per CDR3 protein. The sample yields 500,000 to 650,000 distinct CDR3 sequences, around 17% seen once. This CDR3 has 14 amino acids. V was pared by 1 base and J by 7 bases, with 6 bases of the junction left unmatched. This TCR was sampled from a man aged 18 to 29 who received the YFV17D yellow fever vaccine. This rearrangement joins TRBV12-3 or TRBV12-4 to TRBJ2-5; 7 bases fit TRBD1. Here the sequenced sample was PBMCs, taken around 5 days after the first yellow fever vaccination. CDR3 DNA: TGTGCCAGCAGTTTAGGGACAGGCCACGGGACCCAGTACTTC. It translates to CASSLGTGHGTQYF.